The 21 T cell receptor beta chains listed next were all sequenced from one sample in a study of response to subunit inactivated influenza vaccine. One entry per CDR3 protein results from TCRdb running MiXCR on the RT-PCR reads. The sample shows under 200,000 distinct CDR3 sequences, about 10% of them seen only once. The source was CD8+ T cells sorted from PBMCs, collected about 24 months after vaccination. The receptors stem from a man aged 45-69 years who received an inactivated influenza vaccine.

This clonotype was counted between two and nine times. This chain joins TRBV10-3 and TRBJ1-1, with a possible D match to TRBD1 (6 bases). CDR1 and CDR2 (germline): ENHRY, SYGVKD. The CDR3 has 13 amino acids. V shed 6 bases and J shed 0 bases, with 8 bases lying between them. The CDR3 sequence: CAIRGHLNTEAFF. The CDR3 DNA reads TGTGCCATCAGGGGACATCTGAACACTGAAGCTTTCTTT.

This clonotype rates as medium-sized. V is TRBV7-9 and J is TRBJ2-1; D is undetermined. Germline V lookup: CDR1 SEHNR, CDR2 FQNEAQ (reference sequence). With 5 bases removed from V and 6 bases from J, the gap between germline ends came to 8 bases. The CDR3 is 12 residues long. The DNA for the CDR3 is TGTGCCAGCAGCACGGCGACCAATGAGCAGTTCTTC. Translation: CASSTATNEQFF.

The rearrangement uses TRBV4-2 and TRBJ2-2; D unresolved. With 0 bases removed from V and 4 bases from J, the gap between germline ends came to 9 bases. From germline, CDR1 is LGHNA and CDR2 YNFKEQ. The CDR3 loop spans 15 amino acids. DNA for the CDR3: TGTGCCAGCAGCCAAGATTCTACTGCCACCGGGGAGCTGTTTTTT. Protein: CASSQDSTATGELFF.

The CDR3, as DNA: TGTGCCAGCAGCGTAGGATCGACAGCCTACGAGCAGTACTTC. Translation: CASSVGSTAYEQYF. The rearrangement uses TRBV9 and TRBJ2-7; perhaps TRBD1 as D (5 bases). V was cut by 0 bases and J by 2 bases, with 9 bases left in between. In germline, CDR1 is SGDLS, CDR2 YYNGEE. The CDR3 has 14 residues.

This clonotype was detected many times. The CDR3 nucleotides are TGTGCCATCAGTGAGGGGGACATCACAGATACGCAGTATTTT. Translated, it gives CAISEGDITDTQYF. This chain joins TRBV10-3 and TRBJ2-3; TRBD1 might be the D (6 bases). Germline V lookup: CDR1 ENHRY, CDR2 SYGVKD. The CDR3 is made up of 14 amino acids. Trimming shortened V by 2 bases and J by 2 bases, and 8 bases separated the two germline ends.

The rearrangement links TRBV7-6 to TRBJ2-3; D not resolved. V lost 4 bases and J lost 0, with 17 bases in between. The CDR3 contains 17 residues. Germline V gene data show CDR1 as SGHVS and CDR2 as FNYEAQ. CDR3 loop: CASSSALSPSSTDTQYF. In DNA form, the CDR3 reads TGTGCCAGCAGCTCGGCCTTGAGCCCATCTAGCACAGATACGCAGTATTTT. The full variable domain, rest sourced from reference TRBV7-6 and TRBJ2-3, is GAGVSQSPRYKVTKRGQDVALRCDPISGHVSLYWYRQALGQGPEFLTYFNYEAQQDKSGLPNDRFSAERPEGSISTLTIQRTEQRDSAMYRCASSSALSPSSTDTQYFGPGTRLTVL.

The chain combines TRBV6-1 with TRBJ2-7, with 10 bases aligning to TRBD1. Germline values: CDR1 MNHNS, CDR2 SASEGT. V trimming: 5 bases; J trimming: 3 bases; junction bases outside the gene matches: 7. The CDR3 has 15 residues. The DNA for the CDR3 is TGTGCCAGCAGTCTAGGGACAGGGGCTATCTACGAGCAGTACTTC. This translates into CASSLGTGAIYEQYF.

The chain employs TRBV2 and TRBJ1-6; tentative D call: TRBD1 (5 bases). The germline gives CDR1 SNHLY, CDR2 FYNNEI. V was shortened by 4 bases and J by 6 bases, with 16 bases between the two germline ends. The CDR3 totals 16 residues. This chain's CDR3 is CASSVGRGGGNSPLHF. The CDR3 region has the DNA TGTGCCAGCAGTGTTGGGAGGGGAGGCGGTAATTCACCCCTCCACTTT.

This clonotype has only a few counts. This chain links TRBV10-3 with TRBJ2-3; D might be TRBD1 or TRBD2, each matching 5 bases. The CDR3 has 15 residues. Germline CDR1 ENHRY, CDR2 SYGVKD. The germline V and J ends were trimmed by 1 base and 7 bases, with 15 bases remaining between them. The CDR3 loop reads CAISEYRTSGNTQYF. Written as DNA, the CDR3 is TGTGCCATCAGTGAGTACAGGACTTCCGGGAATACGCAGTATTTT.

This clonotype was picked up one time. The chain employs TRBV6-2 or TRBV6-3 and TRBJ2-1; D remains ambiguous. The germline V and J ends were trimmed by 0 bases and 7 bases, with 13 bases remaining between them. The germline V gene encodes CDR1 MNHEY and CDR2 SVGEGT. CDR3 length: 15 residues. CDR3 sequence reads: CASSYSIEGYNEQFF. In nucleotides, the CDR3 is TGTGCCAGCAGTTACTCGATCGAAGGGTATAATGAGCAGTTCTTC.

This clonotype was detected ten times or more. The chain links TRBV4-3 to TRBJ2-1; the D gene is possibly TRBD2 (5 bases). Germline V CDR1 and CDR2: LGHNA, YSLEER. The CDR3 runs 16 residues. V lost 0 bases, J lost 5 bases, and 14 bases lay in between. CDR3 DNA sequence: TGCGCCAGCAGCCAAGAGGCTGGCCCGAGGGACAATGAGCAGTTCTTC. It translates to CASSQEAGPRDNEQFF.

The chain uses TRBV6-2 or TRBV6-3 and TRBJ2-7, with 7 bases that match TRBD1. The length of the CDR3 is 12 residues. Per germline, CDR1 MNHEY and CDR2 SVGEGT. Trimming removed 8 bases from V and 1 base from J; junction bases left unmatched: 2. This CDR3 is CASEGQSYEQYF. CDR3 DNA: TGTGCCAGCGAGGGACAGTCCTACGAGCAGTACTTC.

The CDR3 bases are TGTGCCAGCAGCCCTAGCGGAACCCGGCTCAATGAGCAGTTCTTC. Translated, it gives CASSPSGTRLNEQFF. The chain couples TRBV7-8 to TRBJ2-1, with TRBD2 matching over 7 bases. V shed 5 bases, J shed 6 bases, and the junction held 10 bases outside the gene matches. CDR3 length equals 15 residues. Germline values: CDR1 SGHVS, CDR2 FQNEAQ.

In its sample, this clonotype was seen a few times. V usage is TRBV11-2 and J usage is TRBJ2-5; D might be TRBD1 or TRBD2, each matching 7 bases. Germline-derived CDR1 and CDR2 are SGHAT and FQNNGV. The CDR3 is made up of 15 amino acids. V lost 3 bases to trimming and J lost 5 bases, with 16 bases between them. The CDR3 is CASSFRIRGGETQYF. As DNA, the CDR3 is TGTGCCAGCAGCTTTCGTATCAGGGGGGGGGAGACCCAGTACTTC.

This clonotype was found many times. This chain connects TRBV27 to TRBJ2-5; D not certain. This CDR3 contains 13 residues. V was pared by 3 bases and J by 5 bases, with 10 bases between. Per germline, CDR1 MNHEY and CDR2 SMNVEV (reference sequence). CDR3 in amino acids: CASSFVRSETQYF. The CDR3 region has the DNA TGTGCCAGCAGTTTTGTCAGATCTGAGACCCAGTACTTC.

This clonotype showed up just a few times. The chain is built from TRBV7-9 and TRBJ2-1, with D unresolved. Trimming took 5 bases from V and 8 from J, leaving 7 bases between them. CDR3 length: 11 amino acids. Germline CDR1 is SEHNR and CDR2 is FQNEAQ (reference sequence). The CDR3 coding sequence is TGTGCCAGCAGCAAGAATTATGAGCAGTTCTTC. Translated, it gives CASSKNYEQFF.

This clonotype has only one observation. The chain uses TRBV19 and TRBJ2-7; D remains ambiguous. Deletions cut 5 bases from V and 2 bases from J, with 16 bases between. The CDR3 loop spans 15 amino acids. Germline values: CDR1 LNHDA, CDR2 SQIVND (reference sequence). The CDR3 nucleotides are TGTGCCAGTAGTCCCCTCCCCGGAGACCCCTACGAGCAGTACTTC. Translated, it gives CASSPLPGDPYEQYF.

This clonotype came up a few times. The genes are TRBV27 and TRBJ2-7, with TRBD1 matching over 9 bases. V was clipped by 5 bases and J by 6 bases; unmatched bases: 5. Germline V lookup: CDR1 MNHEY, CDR2 SMNVEV (reference sequence). The length of the CDR3 is 13 residues. The CDR3 protein is CASSSTGGGEQYF. The CDR3 region has the DNA TGTGCCAGCAGTAGCACAGGGGGCGGCGAGCAGTACTTC.

There are many counts of this clonotype. This rearrangement joins TRBV28 to TRBJ2-5, with 9 nucleotides matching TRBD2. CDR3 length equals 16 residues. Germline CDR1 reads MDHEN; CDR2 reads SYDVKM. After removal of 3 bases from V and 5 bases from J, the junction contained 10 bases not matched to a gene. In nucleotides, the CDR3 is TGTGCCAGCAGTTTGGGTGGTAGCGGGAGACGGGAGACCCAGTACTTC. Translation: CASSLGGSGRRETQYF.

The CDR3 spells CASSYLPGLAGRGTYNEQFF. The DNA for the CDR3 is TGTGCCAGCAGTTACTTGCCGGGACTAGCGGGAAGGGGGACCTACAATGAGCAGTTCTTC. This chain links TRBV6-2 or TRBV6-3 with TRBJ2-1, with 13 bases aligning to TRBD2. Looked up from germline, CDR1 is MNHEY and CDR2 is SVGEGT. The V segment lost 1 base and the J segment 2 bases; nucleotides outside the gene matches: 11. The CDR3 consists of 20 residues.

This sequence joins TRBV27 and TRBJ1-1; D unresolved. The germline gives CDR1 MNHEY, CDR2 SMNVEV (reference sequence). Deletions cut 5 bases from V and 0 bases from J, with 13 bases between. This CDR3 comprises 15 residues. The CDR3 bases are TGTGCCAGCAGTCCGACACATCTAATGAACACTGAAGCTTTCTTT. Its translation is CASSPTHLMNTEAFF.